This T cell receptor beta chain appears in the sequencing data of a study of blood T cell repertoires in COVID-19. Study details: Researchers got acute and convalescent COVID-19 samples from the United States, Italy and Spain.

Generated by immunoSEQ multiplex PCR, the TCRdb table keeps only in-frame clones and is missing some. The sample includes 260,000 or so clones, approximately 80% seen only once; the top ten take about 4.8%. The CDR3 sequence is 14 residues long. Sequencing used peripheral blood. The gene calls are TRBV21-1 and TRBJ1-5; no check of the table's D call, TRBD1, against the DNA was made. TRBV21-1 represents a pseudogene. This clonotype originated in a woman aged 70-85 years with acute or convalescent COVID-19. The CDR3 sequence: CASSTDRENQPQHF. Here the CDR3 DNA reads TGTGCCAGCAGCACAGACAGGGAGAATCAGCCCCAGCATTTT.